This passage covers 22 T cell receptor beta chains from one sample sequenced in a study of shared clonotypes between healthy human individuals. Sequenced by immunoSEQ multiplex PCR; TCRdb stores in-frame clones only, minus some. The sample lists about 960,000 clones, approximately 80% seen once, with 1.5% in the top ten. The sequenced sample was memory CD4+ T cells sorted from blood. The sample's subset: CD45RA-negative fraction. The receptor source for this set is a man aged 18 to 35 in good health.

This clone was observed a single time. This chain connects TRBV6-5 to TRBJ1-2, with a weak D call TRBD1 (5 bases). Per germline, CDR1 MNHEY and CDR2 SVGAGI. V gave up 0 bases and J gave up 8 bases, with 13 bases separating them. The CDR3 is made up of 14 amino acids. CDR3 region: CASSYSRARDGYTF. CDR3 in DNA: TGTGCCAGCAGTTACTCGAGGGCGAGGGACGGCTACACCTTC.

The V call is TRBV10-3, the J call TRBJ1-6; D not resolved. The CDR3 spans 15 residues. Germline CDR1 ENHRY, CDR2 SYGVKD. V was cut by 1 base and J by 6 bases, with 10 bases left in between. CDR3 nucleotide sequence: TGTGCCATCAGTGAGTTCGAACAGAGTAATTCACCCCTCCACTTT. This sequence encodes CAISEFEQSNSPLHF.

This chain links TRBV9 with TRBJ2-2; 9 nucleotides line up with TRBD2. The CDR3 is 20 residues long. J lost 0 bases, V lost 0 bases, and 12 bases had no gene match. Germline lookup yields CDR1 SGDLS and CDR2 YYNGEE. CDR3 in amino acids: CASSVAGALAGFANTGELFF. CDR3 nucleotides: TGTGCCAGCAGCGTAGCGGGGGCACTAGCGGGCTTCGCGAACACCGGGGAGCTGTTTTTT.

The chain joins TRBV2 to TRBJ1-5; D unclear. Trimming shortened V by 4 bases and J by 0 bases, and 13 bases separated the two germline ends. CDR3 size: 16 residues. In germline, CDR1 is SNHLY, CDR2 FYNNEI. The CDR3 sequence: CASSAPGVRSNQPQHF. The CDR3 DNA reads TGTGCCAGCAGTGCCCCCGGGGTCCGTAGCAATCAGCCCCAGCATTTT.

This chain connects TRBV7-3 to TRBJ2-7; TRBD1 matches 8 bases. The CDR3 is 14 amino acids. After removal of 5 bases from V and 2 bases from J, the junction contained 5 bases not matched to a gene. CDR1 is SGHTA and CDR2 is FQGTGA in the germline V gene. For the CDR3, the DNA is TGTGCCAGCAGCCTAGGACAGGGAGCCTACGAGCAGTACTTC. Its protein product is CASSLGQGAYEQYF.

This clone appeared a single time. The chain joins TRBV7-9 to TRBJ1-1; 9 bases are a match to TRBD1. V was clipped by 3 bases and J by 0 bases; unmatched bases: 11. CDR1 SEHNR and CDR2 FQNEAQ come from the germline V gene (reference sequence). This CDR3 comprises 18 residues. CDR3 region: CASSLKGQGKIMNTEAFF. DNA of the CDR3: TGTGCCAGCAGCTTGAAGGGACAGGGTAAAATCATGAACACTGAAGCTTTCTTT.

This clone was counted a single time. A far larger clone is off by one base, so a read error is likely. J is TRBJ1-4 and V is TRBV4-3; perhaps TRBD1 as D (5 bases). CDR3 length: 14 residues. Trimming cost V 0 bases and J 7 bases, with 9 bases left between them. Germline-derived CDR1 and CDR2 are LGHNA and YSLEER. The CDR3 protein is CASSQDRGFEKLFF. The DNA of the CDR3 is TGCGCCAGCAGCCAAGATAGGGGATTTGAAAAACTGTTTTTT.

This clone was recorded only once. The CDR3 nucleotides read TGCAGCGTTGGTTCAGCGGGGACGTCCACCGGGGAGCTGTTTTTT. Translation: CSVGSAGTSTGELFF. The chain joins TRBV29-1 to TRBJ2-2; 7 bases agree with TRBD2. The CDR3 is 15 residues long. Germline V lookup: CDR1 SQVTM, CDR2 ANQGSEA. V lost 4 bases to trimming and J lost 4 bases; unmatched junction nucleotides: 9.

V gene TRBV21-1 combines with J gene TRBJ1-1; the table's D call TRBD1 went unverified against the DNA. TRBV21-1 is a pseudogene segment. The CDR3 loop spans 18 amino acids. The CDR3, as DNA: TGTGCCAGCAGCACTCTTACAGGGCCAGACGGCATTGGCACTGAAGCTTTCTTT. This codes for CASSTLTGPDGIGTEAFF.

In nucleotides, the CDR3 is TGCGCCAGCCGTACTAGCCCCACAGATACGCAGTATTTT. Encoded protein: CASRTSPTDTQYF. The chain couples TRBV10-1 to TRBJ2-3; D is perhaps TRBD2 (6 bases). This CDR3 comprises 13 residues. CDR1 is WNHNN, CDR2 SYGVQD, per germline (reference sequence). The ends were cut back, 8 bases at V and 2 bases at J, with 11 bases in the middle.

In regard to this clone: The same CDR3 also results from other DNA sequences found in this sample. CDR3 residues: CASSGGPNQPQHF. The CDR3 DNA sequence: TGTGCCAGCAGCGGGGGACCTAATCAGCCCCAGCATTTT. This rearrangement joins TRBV5-6 to TRBJ1-5, with D perhaps matching TRBD1 (5 bases). CDR1 SGHDT and CDR2 YYEEEE come from the germline V gene. The CDR3 loop spans 13 amino acids. V lost 4 bases to trimming and J lost 4 bases, with 9 bases between them.

CDR3 amino acids: CASSPVGANYGYTF. The DNA for the CDR3 is TGTGCCAGCTCACCGGTGGGGGCGAACTATGGCTACACCTTC. This rearrangement joins TRBV18 to TRBJ1-2; TRBD1 is a possible D gene (6 bases). Germline CDR1 and CDR2: KGHSH and LQKENI. CDR3 length: 14 amino acids. V shed 3 bases and J shed 2 bases, with 10 bases lying between them.

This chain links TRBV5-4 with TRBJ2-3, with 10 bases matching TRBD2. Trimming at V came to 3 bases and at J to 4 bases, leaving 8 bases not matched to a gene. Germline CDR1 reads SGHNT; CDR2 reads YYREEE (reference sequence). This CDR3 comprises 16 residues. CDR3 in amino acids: CASSSKREGRADTQYF. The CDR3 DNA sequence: TGTGCCAGCAGCTCCAAGCGGGAGGGCCGGGCAGATACGCAGTATTTT. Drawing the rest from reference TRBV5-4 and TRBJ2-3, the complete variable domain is ETGVTQSPTHLIKTRGQQVTLRCSSQSGHNTVSWYQQALGQGPQFIFQYYREEENGRGNFPPRFSGLQFPNYSSELNVNALELDDSALYLCASSSKREGRADTQYFGPGTRLTVL.

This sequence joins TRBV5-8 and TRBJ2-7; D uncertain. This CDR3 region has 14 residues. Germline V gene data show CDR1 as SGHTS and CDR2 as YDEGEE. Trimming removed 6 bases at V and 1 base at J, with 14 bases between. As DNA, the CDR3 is TGTGCCAGCACCATGGACGGGTATTCCTACGAGCAGTACTTC. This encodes CASTMDGYSYEQYF.

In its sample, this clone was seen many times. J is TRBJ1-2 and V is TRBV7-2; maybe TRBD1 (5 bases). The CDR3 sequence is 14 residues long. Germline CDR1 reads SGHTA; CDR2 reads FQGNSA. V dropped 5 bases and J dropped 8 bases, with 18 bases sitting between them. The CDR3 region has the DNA TGTGCCAGCAGCCCGCCGGGAAGGGACGACGGCTACACCTTC. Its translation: CASSPPGRDDGYTF.

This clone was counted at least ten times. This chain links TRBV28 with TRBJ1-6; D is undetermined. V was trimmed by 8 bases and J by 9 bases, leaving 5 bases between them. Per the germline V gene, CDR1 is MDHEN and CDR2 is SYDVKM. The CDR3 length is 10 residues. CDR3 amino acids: CASGFSPLHF. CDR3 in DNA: TGTGCCAGCGGATTTTCACCCCTCCACTTT.

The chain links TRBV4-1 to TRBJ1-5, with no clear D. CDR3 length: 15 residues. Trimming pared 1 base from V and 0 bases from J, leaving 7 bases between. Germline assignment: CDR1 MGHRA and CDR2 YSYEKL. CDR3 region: CASSQGRVSNQPQHF. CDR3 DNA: TGCGCCAGCAGCCAAGGTAGGGTTAGCAATCAGCCCCAGCATTTT.

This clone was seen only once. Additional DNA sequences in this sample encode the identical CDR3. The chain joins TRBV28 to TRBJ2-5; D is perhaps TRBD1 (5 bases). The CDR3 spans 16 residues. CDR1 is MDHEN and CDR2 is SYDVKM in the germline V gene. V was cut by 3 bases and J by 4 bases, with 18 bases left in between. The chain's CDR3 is CASSLWGPTRRETQYF. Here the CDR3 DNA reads TGTGCCAGCAGTTTGTGGGGCCCGACCAGGCGAGAGACCCAGTACTTC.

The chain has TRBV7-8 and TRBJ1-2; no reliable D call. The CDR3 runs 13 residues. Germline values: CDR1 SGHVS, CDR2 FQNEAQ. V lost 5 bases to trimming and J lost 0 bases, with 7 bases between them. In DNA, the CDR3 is TGTGCCAGCAGCACAACGGCTAACTATGGCTACACCTTC. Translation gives CASSTTANYGYTF.

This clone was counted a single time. The CDR3 reads CASSLDRGSSYNEQFF. The CDR3 bases are TGTGCCAGCAGCTTGGACAGGGGTAGCTCCTACAATGAGCAGTTCTTC. V usage is TRBV5-6 and J usage is TRBJ2-1; 7 positions match TRBD1. The ends lost 0 bases at V and 0 bases at J; junction bases unmatched: 3. This CDR3 is 16 amino acids long. Germline CDR1 and CDR2: SGHDT and YYEEEE.

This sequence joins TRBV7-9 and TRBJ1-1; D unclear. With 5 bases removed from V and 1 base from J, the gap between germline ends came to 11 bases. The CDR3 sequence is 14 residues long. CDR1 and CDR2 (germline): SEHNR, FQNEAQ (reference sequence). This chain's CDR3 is CASSQERTNTEAFF. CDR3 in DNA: TGTGCCAGCAGCCAAGAACGGACGAACACTGAAGCTTTCTTT.

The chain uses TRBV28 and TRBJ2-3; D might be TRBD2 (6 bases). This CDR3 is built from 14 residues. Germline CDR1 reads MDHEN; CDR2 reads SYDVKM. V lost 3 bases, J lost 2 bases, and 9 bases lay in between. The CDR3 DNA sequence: TGTGCCAGCAGTTTTTCGGGAGTCACAGATACGCAGTATTTT. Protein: CASSFSGVTDTQYF.